The 21 T cell receptor beta chains listed next were all sequenced from one sample in a study of cytomegalovirus exposure and HLA in healthy donors. PCR amplification relied on 60 Vbeta primers (plus 13 Jbeta primers). Libraries were prepared by immunoSEQ multiplex PCR; TCRdb keeps only in-frame clonotypes and omits some of them. The sample lists more than 85,000 clones; approximately 77% were seen once. Sequences were obtained from PBMCs. The source is a female donor in good health and CMV-seronegative.

The V gene is TRBV5-4, the J gene TRBJ1-2; 8 bases are a match to TRBD1. J was trimmed by 7 bases and V by 4 bases; bases with no gene match: 12. The CDR3 runs to 15 residues. Germline CDR1 and CDR2: SGHNT and YYREEE (reference sequence). This CDR3 is CASSPLGTGMGGYTF. The CDR3 region has the DNA TGTGCCAGCAGCCCCCTCGGGACAGGAATGGGTGGCTACACCTTC.

The rearrangement joins TRBV5-1 to TRBJ2-1, with 14 bases identical to TRBD2. Germline-derived CDR1 and CDR2 are SGHRS and YFSETQ. The V gene end was trimmed by 7 bases and the J gene end by 9 bases; junction bases not matched to a gene: 12. CDR3 length equals 16 residues. CDR3 nucleotides: TGCGCCAGCGGACCGGGACTAGCGGGAGCCATCGGTGAGCAGTTCTTC. Its translation: CASGPGLAGAIGEQFF.

The chain uses TRBV19 and TRBJ2-2, with D possibly TRBD2 on 7 matching bases. CDR1 and CDR2 from the germline V gene are LNHDA and SQIVND (reference sequence). The CDR3 covers 15 residues. V lost 9 bases and J lost 5, with 19 bases in between. The CDR3 spells CASTSGGLRTGELFF. In DNA form, the CDR3 reads TGTGCCAGCACATCCGGGGGGCTCCGGACCGGGGAGCTGTTTTTT.

The DNA of the CDR3 is TGCAGCGCCGAGGACGGGAGGGGCGAGACCCAGTACTTC. Protein: CSAEDGRGETQYF. This chain links TRBV29-1 with TRBJ2-5; TRBD2 agrees at 8 bases. This CDR3 is 13 amino acids long. Germline V gene lookup returns CDR1 SQVTM and CDR2 ANQGSEA. V shed 7 bases and J 5 bases; nucleotides not matched to a gene: 9. Full variable domain (outside the CDR3, taken from reference TRBV29-1 and TRBJ2-5): SAVISQKPSRDICQRGTSLTIQCQVDSQVTMMFWYRQQPGQSLTLIATANQGSEATYESGFVIDKFPISRPNLTFSTLTVSNMSPEDSSIYLCSAEDGRGETQYFGPGTRLLVL.

V gene TRBV6-1 combines with J gene TRBJ1-1; D gene unclear. Deletions cut 2 bases from V and 1 base from J, with 5 bases between. The CDR3 runs 13 residues. The germline V gene has CDR1 MNHNS and CDR2 SASEGT. The CDR3 bases are TGTGCCAGCAGTGAATTTAGGAACACTGAAGCTTTCTTT. This encodes CASSEFRNTEAFF.

The chain combines TRBV11-1 with TRBJ2-1; 9 nucleotides agree with TRBD1. CDR1 is SGHAT and CDR2 is FQDESV in the germline V gene (reference sequence). J was trimmed by 6 bases and V by 5 bases; bases with no gene match: 8. CDR3 length: 15 amino acids. The CDR3 coding sequence is TGTGCCAGCAGCAAAACCCGGGACAGGGTCAATGAGCAGTTCTTC. Its protein is CASSKTRDRVNEQFF.

This rearrangement joins TRBV9 to TRBJ1-4, with D unclear. CDR1 is SGDLS and CDR2 is YYNGEE in the germline V gene. This CDR3 has 13 amino acids. Trimming took 0 bases from V and 8 from J, leaving 8 bases between them. CDR3 coding DNA: TGTGCCAGCAGCGTAGATCCGGGGGAAAAACTGTTTTTT. Amino acids: CASSVDPGEKLFF.

J is TRBJ1-5 and V is TRBV19; TRBD1 agrees at 8 bases. The trim removed 4 bases at V and 2 bases at J, leaving 10 bases unmatched. This CDR3 is 17 amino acids long. Germline V lookup: CDR1 LNHDA, CDR2 SQIVND (reference sequence). CDR3 amino acids: CASSTYRGNRGNQPQHF. The CDR3 DNA sequence: TGTGCCAGTAGTACCTACAGGGGGAATAGGGGCAATCAGCCCCAGCATTTT.

This chain uses TRBV7-3 with TRBJ1-2, with TRBD1 as a possible D gene (6 bases). Germline assignment: CDR1 SGHTA and CDR2 FQGTGA. The CDR3 runs to 12 residues. The V end lost 5 bases, the J end lost 8 bases, and 12 bases lay between the germline ends. The chain's CDR3 is CASSQGREGYTF. The CDR3 region has the DNA TGTGCCAGCAGCCAGGGGCGGGAGGGCTACACCTTC.

The chain uses TRBV30 and TRBJ1-1; D may be TRBD1 (6 bases). Germline V CDR1 and CDR2: GTSNPN, SVGIG (reference sequence). This CDR3 comprises 14 residues. V shed 6 bases and J shed 0 bases, with 14 bases lying between them. The CDR3 sequence is CACDRTAMNTEAFF. The CDR3 DNA reads as TGTGCCTGCGACCGGACAGCTATGAACACTGAAGCTTTCTTT.

V is TRBV5-1 and J is TRBJ1-1, with D perhaps TRBD1 (6 bases). V was trimmed by 3 bases and J by 4 bases, leaving 13 bases between them. CDR1 is SGHRS, CDR2 YFSETQ, per germline. The CDR3 covers 14 residues. The CDR3 spells CASSSQGGSTEAFF. The CDR3 DNA reads as TGCGCCAGCAGCTCACAGGGTGGGAGCACTGAAGCTTTCTTT.

On this clone: Other DNA sequences within the sample encode an identical CDR3. This chain uses TRBV19 with TRBJ2-3; 8 nucleotides align to TRBD2. This CDR3 region has 17 residues. Trimming cost V 3 bases and J 0 bases; bases outside gene matches: 8. The germline CDR1 and CDR2 sequences are LNHDA and SQIVND (reference sequence). CDR3: CASSIASTSGSTDTQYF. CDR3 DNA: TGTGCCAGTAGTATCGCGTCAACTAGCGGTAGCACAGATACGCAGTATTTT.

The chain has TRBV11-2 and TRBJ1-4; D is ambiguous. This CDR3 spans 15 amino acids. The V end lost 6 bases, the J end lost 0 bases, and 11 bases lay between the germline ends. Per germline, CDR1 SGHAT and CDR2 FQNNGV. The CDR3 DNA reads as TGTGCCAGCAGGCACAGCCGCTCAACTAATGAAAAACTGTTTTTT. Residues: CASRHSRSTNEKLFF. The complete variable domain, with remaining parts taken from reference TRBV11-2 and TRBJ1-4, reads EAGVAQSPRYKIIEKRQSVAFWCNPISGHATLYWYQQILGQGPKLLIQFQNNGVVDDSQLPKDRFSAERLKGVDSTLKIQPAKLEDSAVYLCASRHSRSTNEKLFFGSGTQLSVL.

This clone is a singleton in its sample. The CDR3 loop is CASSPRGFSYNEQFF. The CDR3 DNA reads TGTGCCAGCAGCCCCCGGGGTTTCTCCTACAATGAGCAGTTCTTC. V usage is TRBV27 and J usage is TRBJ2-1; the D gene is possibly TRBD2 (5 bases). The CDR3 sequence is 15 residues long. Trimming cost V 6 bases and J 0 bases, with 12 bases left between them. The germline V gene has CDR1 MNHEY and CDR2 SMNVEV (reference sequence).

The J gene is TRBJ2-1, the V gene TRBV7-3; D is possibly TRBD2 (6 bases). CDR3 size: 16 residues. Germline V gene sequence: CDR1 SGHTA, CDR2 FQGTGA. The germline V and J ends were trimmed by 5 bases and 7 bases, with 21 bases remaining between them. As DNA, the CDR3 is TGTGCCAGCAGCCCCCAGGGAGGAGCTCGTGGAAATGAGCAGTTCTTC. Protein product: CASSPQGGARGNEQFF.

This clone was counted between two and nine times. The chain carries TRBV6-1 and TRBJ2-5; perhaps TRBD2 as D (5 bases). The CDR3 spans 12 residues. Trimming removed 10 bases at V and 7 bases at J, with 16 bases between. Germline V gene sequence: CDR1 MNHNS, CDR2 SASEGT. The CDR3 reads CATLRRRGTQYF. For the CDR3, the DNA is TGTGCCACCCTCCGGCGTCGGGGGACCCAGTACTTC.

Only one count was recorded for this clone. This chain joins TRBV5-8 and TRBJ1-6, with TRBD1 as a possible D gene (5 bases). CDR1 is SGHTS and CDR2 is YDEGEE in the germline V gene. The CDR3 extends over 15 amino acids. Trimming took 3 bases from V and 5 from J, leaving 12 bases between them. CDR3 DNA: TGTGCCAGCAGCTCCCGTGGGGGGAATAATTCACCCCTCCACTTT. Translating gives CASSSRGGNNSPLHF.

The chain has TRBV5-1 and TRBJ1-2; weak D call: TRBD1 (5 bases). V dropped 0 bases and J dropped 1 base, with 10 bases sitting between them. The CDR3 consists of 15 residues. The germline V gene has CDR1 SGHRS and CDR2 YFSETQ. CDR3 in amino acids: CASSLVGGGNYGYTF. CDR3 nucleotide sequence: TGCGCCAGCAGCTTGGTCGGGGGGGGTAACTATGGCTACACCTTC.

V is TRBV10-3 and J is TRBJ2-5; 9 bases line up with TRBD1. Germline CDR1 reads ENHRY; CDR2 reads SYGVKD. J was trimmed by 5 bases and V by 9 bases; bases with no gene match: 13. The CDR3 spans 15 residues. CDR3 nucleotide sequence: TGTGCCATTGCTGCGGGACAGGGCCTTCCTGAGACCCAGTACTTC. Its protein is CAIAAGQGLPETQYF.

The chain carries TRBV6-1 and TRBJ1-2; TRBD1 agrees at 7 bases. Trimming at V came to 6 bases and at J to 0 bases, leaving 7 bases not matched to a gene. This CDR3 spans 15 amino acids. Germline V gene data show CDR1 as MNHNS and CDR2 as SASEGT. The CDR3 region has the DNA TGTGCCAGCAGCCCCGGACAGGAGCCTAACTATGGCTACACCTTC. As protein: CASSPGQEPNYGYTF.

This chain joins TRBV11-2 and TRBJ1-2, with a tentative D call TRBD1 (6 bases). The length of the CDR3 is 15 residues. CDR1 and CDR2 from the germline V gene are SGHAT and FQNNGV. Trimming left V 4 bases short and J 4 bases short, with 16 bases between. In DNA form, the CDR3 reads TGTGCCAGCAGCTCGATTCGGACAGCTAGCTATGGCTACACCTTC. Protein: CASSSIRTASYGYTF.